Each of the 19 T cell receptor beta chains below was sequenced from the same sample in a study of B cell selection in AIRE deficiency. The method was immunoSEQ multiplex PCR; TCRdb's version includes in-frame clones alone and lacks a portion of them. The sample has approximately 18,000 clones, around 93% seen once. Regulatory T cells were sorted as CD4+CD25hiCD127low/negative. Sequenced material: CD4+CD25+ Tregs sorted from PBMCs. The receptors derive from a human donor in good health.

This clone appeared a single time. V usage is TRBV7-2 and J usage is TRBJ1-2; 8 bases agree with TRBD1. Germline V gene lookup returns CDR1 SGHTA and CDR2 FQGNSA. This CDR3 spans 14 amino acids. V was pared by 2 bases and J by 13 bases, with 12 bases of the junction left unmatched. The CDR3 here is CASSLSYLGQDSTF. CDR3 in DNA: TGTGCCAGCAGCTTAAGTTACCTGGGACAGGACTCCACCTTC.

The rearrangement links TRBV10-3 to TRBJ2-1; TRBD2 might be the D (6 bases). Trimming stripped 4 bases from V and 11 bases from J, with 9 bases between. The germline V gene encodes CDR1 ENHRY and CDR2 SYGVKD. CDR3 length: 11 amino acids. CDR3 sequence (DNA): TGTGCCATCAGTGCCGGGAGTCAGCAGTTCTTC. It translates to CAISAGSQQFF.

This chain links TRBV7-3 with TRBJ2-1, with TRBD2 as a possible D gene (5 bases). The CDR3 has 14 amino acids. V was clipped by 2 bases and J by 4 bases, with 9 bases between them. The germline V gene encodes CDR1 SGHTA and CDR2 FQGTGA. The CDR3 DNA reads TGTGCCAGCAGCTTAGAGGGATATTACAATGAGCAGTTCTTC. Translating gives CASSLEGYYNEQFF.

The CDR3 nucleotides are TGTGCCAGCAGCCCGAGGACAGGGGGCACAGATACGCAGTATTTT. This sequence encodes CASSPRTGGTDTQYF. This chain links TRBV4-2 with TRBJ2-3; 9 nucleotides agree with TRBD1. The J segment lost 1 base and the V segment lost 4 bases, leaving 3 bases of the junction unmatched. Per germline, CDR1 LGHNA and CDR2 YNFKEQ. CDR3 length equals 15 residues.

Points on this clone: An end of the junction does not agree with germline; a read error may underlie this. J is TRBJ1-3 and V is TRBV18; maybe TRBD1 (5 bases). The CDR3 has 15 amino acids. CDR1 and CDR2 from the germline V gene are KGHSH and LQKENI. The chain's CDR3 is CAGSPLDSSGNTIYF. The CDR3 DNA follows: TGTGCCGGCTCACCCCTCGACAGCTCTGGAAACACCATATATTTT.

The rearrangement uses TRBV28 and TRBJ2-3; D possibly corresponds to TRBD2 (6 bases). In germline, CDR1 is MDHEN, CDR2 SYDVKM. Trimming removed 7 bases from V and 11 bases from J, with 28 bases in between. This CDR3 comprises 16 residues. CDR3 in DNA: TGTGCCAGCACCTCGATCTCCGGGACTCCTAGTCTCAGGCAGTATTTT. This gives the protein CASTSISGTPSLRQYF.

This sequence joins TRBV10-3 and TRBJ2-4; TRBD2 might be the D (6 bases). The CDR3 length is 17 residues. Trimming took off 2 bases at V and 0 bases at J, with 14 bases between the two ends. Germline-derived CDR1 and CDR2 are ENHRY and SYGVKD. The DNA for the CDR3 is TGTGCCATCAGTGAGAAGGGAGGTAATCTAGCCAAAAACATTCAGTACTTC. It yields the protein CAISEKGGNLAKNIQYF.

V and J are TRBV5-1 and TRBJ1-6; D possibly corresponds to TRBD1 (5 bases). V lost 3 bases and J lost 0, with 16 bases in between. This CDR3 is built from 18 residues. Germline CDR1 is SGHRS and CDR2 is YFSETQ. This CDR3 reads CASSWGDVPSSYNSPLHF. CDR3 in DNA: TGCGCCAGCAGCTGGGGGGACGTACCGAGCTCCTATAATTCACCCCTCCACTTT.

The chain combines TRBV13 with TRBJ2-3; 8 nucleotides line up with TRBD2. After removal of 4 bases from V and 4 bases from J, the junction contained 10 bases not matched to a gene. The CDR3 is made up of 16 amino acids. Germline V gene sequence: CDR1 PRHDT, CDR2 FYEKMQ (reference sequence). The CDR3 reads CASSSLGLAGSDTQYF. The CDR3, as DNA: TGTGCCAGCAGCTCCCTCGGTTTAGCGGGATCAGATACGCAGTATTTT.

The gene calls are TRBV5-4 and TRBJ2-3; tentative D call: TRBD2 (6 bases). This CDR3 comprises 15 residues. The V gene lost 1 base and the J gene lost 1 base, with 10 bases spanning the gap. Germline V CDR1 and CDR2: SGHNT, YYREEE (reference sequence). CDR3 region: CASSLYSGGTDTQYF. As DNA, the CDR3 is TGTGCCAGCAGCTTGTATTCGGGGGGCACAGATACGCAGTATTTT. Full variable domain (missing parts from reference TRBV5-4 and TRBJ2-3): ETGVTQSPTHLIKTRGQQVTLRCSSQSGHNTVSWYQQALGQGPQFIFQYYREEENGRGNFPPRFSGLQFPNYSSELNVNALELDDSALYLCASSLYSGGTDTQYFGPGTRLTVL.

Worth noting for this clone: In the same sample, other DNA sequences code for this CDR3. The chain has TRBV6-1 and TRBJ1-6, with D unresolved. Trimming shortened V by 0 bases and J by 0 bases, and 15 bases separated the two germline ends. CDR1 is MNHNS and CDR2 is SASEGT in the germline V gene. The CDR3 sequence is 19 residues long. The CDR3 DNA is TGTGCCAGCAGTGAAGCTAACGGCCCGTGGGACTCCTATAATTCACCCCTCCACTTT. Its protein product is CASSEANGPWDSYNSPLHF.

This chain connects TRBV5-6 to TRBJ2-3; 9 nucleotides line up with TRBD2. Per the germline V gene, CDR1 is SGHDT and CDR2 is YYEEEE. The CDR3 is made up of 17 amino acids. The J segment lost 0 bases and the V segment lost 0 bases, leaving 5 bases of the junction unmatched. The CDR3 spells CASSLETSGTSTDTQYF. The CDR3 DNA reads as TGTGCCAGCAGCTTGGAGACTAGCGGTACTAGCACAGATACGCAGTATTTT.

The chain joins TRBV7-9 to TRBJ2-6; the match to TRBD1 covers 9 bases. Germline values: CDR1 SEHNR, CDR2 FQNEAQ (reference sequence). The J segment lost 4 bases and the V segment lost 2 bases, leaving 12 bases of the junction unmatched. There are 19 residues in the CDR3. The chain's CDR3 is CASSLSGTGPMGGANVLTF. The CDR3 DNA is TGTGCCAGCAGCTTAAGTGGGACAGGGCCTATGGGAGGGGCCAACGTCCTGACTTTC.

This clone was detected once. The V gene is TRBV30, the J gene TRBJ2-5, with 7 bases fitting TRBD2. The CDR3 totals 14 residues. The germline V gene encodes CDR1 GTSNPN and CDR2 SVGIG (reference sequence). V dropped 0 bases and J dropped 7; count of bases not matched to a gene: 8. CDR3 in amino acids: CAWSVGGRVATQYF. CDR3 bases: TGTGCCTGGAGTGTGGGAGGGAGGGTAGCGACCCAGTACTTC.

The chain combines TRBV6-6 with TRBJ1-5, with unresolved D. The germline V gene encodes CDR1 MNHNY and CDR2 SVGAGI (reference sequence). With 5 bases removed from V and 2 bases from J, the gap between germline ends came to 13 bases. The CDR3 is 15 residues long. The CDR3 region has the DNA TGTGCCAGCAGTGCTGTGGGATGGGGCAATCAGCCCCAGCATTTT. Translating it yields CASSAVGWGNQPQHF.

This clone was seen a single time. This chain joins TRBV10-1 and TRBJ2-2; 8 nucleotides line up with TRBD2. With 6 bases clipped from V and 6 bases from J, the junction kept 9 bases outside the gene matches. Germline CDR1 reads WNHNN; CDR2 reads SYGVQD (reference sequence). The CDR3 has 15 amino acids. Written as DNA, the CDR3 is TGCGCCAGCAGCCCGGGACTAGTCCTGGCCGGGGAGCTGTTTTTT. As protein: CASSPGLVLAGELFF.

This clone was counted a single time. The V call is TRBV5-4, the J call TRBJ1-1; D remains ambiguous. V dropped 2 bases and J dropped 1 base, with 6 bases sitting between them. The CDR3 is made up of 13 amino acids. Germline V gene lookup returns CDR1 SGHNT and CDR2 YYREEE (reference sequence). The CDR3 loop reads CASSLGPNTEAFF. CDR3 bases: TGTGCCAGCAGCTTAGGTCCGAACACTGAAGCTTTCTTT.

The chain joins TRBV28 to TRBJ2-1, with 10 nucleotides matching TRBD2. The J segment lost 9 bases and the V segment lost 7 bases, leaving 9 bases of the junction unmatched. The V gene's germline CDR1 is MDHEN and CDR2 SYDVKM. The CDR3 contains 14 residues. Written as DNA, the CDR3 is TGTGCCAGCATTGCCGGGACTAGCGTCTCTGAGCAGTTCTTC. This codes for CASIAGTSVSEQFF. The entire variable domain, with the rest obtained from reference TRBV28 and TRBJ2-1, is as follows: DVKVTQSSRYLVKRTGEKVFLECVQDMDHENMFWYRQDPGLGLRLIYFSYDVKMKEKGDIPEGYSVSREKKERFSLILESASTNQTSMYLCASIAGTSVSEQFFGPGTRLTVL.

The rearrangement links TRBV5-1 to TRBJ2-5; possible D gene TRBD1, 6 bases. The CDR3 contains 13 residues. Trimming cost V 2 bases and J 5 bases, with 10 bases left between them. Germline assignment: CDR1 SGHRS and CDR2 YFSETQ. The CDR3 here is CASSFPGAETQYF. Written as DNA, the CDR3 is TGCGCCAGCAGCTTTCCAGGGGCTGAGACCCAGTACTTC. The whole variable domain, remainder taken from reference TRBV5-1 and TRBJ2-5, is KAGVTQTPRYLIKTRGQQVTLSCSPISGHRSVSWYQQTPGQGLQFLFEYFSETQRNKGNFPGRFSGRQFSNSRSEMNVSTLELGDSALYLCASSFPGAETQYFGPGTRLLVL.